What follows is one TCR beta chain and its context. These data originate in a study of blood T cell repertoires in COVID-19. As for the study in general: Both acute and convalescent COVID-19 samples were obtained from the United States, Italy and Spain. Sample material is recorded as cDNA or gDNA derived from T cells, B-cell-depleted T cells, or PBMCs.

This CDR3 spans 15 amino acids. In germline, CDR1 is MDHEN, CDR2 SYDVKM. Trimming shortened V by 7 bases and J by 3 bases, and 15 bases separated the two germline ends. Per the authors' pipeline: The authors estimated nucleated cell counts from reference gene primer amplification. TCRdb's copy holds only in-frame clones and misses some; the assay was immunoSEQ multiplex PCR. That table furnishes V, J and clone size, whereas the DNA furnished D and trimming. Here the sample spans around 120,000 clones, about nine tenths being singletons. This clonotype was sampled from a man aged 65 to 85 who had recovered from COVID-19. This chain links TRBV28 with TRBJ1-4; tentatively, D is TRBD1 (6 bases). The sequenced sample consisted of peripheral blood. The CDR3 nucleotides read TGTGCCAGCACCCTTCGCCGGACAGCTAATGAAAAACTGTTTTTT. Translated: CASTLRRTANEKLFF.